The source of this T cell receptor (beta chain) is a study of T cell responses to AZD1222 COVID-19 vaccine. Clones were read by immunoSEQ multiplex PCR, and TCRdb kept only the in-frame ones, dropping some. The sample holds 110,000 to 150,000 clones, roughly 90% seen once. Trimming removed 1 base at V and 11 bases at J, with 8 bases between. The CDR3 runs 11 residues. Germline CDR1 and CDR2: MGHDK and SYGVNS. Notes on the study in general: Breadth and depth of Spike-specific TCRs rose after two AZD1222 doses. Sampled repertoires all dated from after the peak T cell response. White British donors predominated, females outnumbered males, and clonal diversity was possibly underestimated. The CD4 TCRs associated with vaccination extended across spike and predominated at 160-218 and 743-854.

Details on this clone: Its target is unknown.

The receptor was derived from an adult in good health. This sequence joins TRBV25-1 and TRBJ1-2; a possible D gene is TRBD1 (5 bases). This sample comprised peripheral blood, obtained on day 0 of AZD1222 vaccination. CDR3 sequence: CASSESGGYTF. CDR3 nucleotides: TGTGCCAGCAGTGAATCTGGGGGTTACACCTTC.